This TCR beta chain was observed in a study of early T cells in non-severe SARS-CoV-2 infection. Study-level background: The input, bulk RNA from unsorted whole blood, was sequenced, and chains were unpaired.

About this clonotype itself: Its antigen is as yet unknown.

Study-wide points: Clonotype matching in VDJdb favored anti-spike CD8 responses and did not capture private and CD4 specificities.

The CDR3 runs 12 residues. V was clipped by 0 bases and J by 5 bases, with 3 bases between them. Germline V gene sequence: CDR1 LGHDT, CDR2 YNNKEL (reference sequence). Tagging with unique molecular identifiers was applied to individual cDNA molecules. In TCRdb, the 5' RACE reads were re-called with MiXCR into one record per CDR3 protein. The data contain about 99,000 distinct CDR3 sequences, around 17% of them singletons. The receptor comes from an adult who was a healthcare worker with PCR-confirmed SARS-CoV-2 infection or an uninfected control (not recorded which). What was sequenced was whole blood. The chain recombines TRBV3-1 with TRBJ2-3; D is unresolved. The CDR3, as DNA: TGTGCCAGCAGCCAAGATATAGATACGCAGTATTTT. It encodes CASSQDIDTQYF.